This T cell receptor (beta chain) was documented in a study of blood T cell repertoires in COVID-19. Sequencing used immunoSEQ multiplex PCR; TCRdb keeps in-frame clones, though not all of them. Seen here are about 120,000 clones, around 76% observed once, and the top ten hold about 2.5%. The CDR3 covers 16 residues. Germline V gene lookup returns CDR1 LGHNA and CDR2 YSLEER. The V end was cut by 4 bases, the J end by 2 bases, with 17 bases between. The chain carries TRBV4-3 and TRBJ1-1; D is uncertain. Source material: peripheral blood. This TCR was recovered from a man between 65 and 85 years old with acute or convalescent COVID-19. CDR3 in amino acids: CASSLLGRGENTEAFF. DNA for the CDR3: TGCGCCAGCAGCCTCCTAGGCCGAGGCGAAAACACTGAAGCTTTCTTT.